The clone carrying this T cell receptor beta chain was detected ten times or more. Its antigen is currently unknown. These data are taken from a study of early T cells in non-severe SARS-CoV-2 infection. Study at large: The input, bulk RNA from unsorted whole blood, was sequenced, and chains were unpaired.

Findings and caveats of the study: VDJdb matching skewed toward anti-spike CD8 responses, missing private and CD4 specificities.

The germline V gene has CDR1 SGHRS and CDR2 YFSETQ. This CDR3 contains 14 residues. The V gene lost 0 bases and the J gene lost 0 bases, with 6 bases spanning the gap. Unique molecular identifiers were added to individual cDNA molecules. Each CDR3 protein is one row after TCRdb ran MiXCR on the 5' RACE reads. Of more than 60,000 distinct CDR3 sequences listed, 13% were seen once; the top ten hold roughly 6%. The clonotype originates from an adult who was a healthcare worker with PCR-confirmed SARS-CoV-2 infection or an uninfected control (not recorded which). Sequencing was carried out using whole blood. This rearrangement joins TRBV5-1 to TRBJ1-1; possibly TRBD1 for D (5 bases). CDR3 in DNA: TGCGCCAGCAGCTTGGACAGGTTGAACACTGAAGCTTTCTTT. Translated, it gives CASSLDRLNTEAFF.